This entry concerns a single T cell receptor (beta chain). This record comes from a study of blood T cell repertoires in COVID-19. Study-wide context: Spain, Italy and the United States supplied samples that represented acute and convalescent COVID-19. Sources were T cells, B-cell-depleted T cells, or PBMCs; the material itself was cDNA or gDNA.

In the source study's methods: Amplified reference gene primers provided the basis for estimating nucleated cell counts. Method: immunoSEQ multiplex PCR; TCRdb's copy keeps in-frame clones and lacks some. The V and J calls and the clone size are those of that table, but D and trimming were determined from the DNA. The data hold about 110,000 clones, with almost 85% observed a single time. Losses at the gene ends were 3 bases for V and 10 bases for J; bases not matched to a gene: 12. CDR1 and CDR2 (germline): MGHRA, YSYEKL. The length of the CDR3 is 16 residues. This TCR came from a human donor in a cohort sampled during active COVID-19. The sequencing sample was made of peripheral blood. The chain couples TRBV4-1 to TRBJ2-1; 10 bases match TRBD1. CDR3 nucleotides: TGCGCCAGCAGCCAGAGCGCCGGGACAGGGGTTTGGGAGCAGTTCTTC. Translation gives CASSQSAGTGVWEQFF.